The present T cell receptor beta chain was sequenced within a study of control samples from healthy donors and cancer patients. V was shortened by 8 bases and J by 4 bases, with 21 bases between the two germline ends. Looked up from germline, CDR1 is ENHRY and CDR2 is SYGVKD. The CDR3 totals 15 residues. TCRdb's table, derived via immunoSEQ multiplex PCR, lists solely in-frame clones and lacks some. The table has some 130,000 clones, about 94% seen once. The chain links TRBV10-3 to TRBJ2-7; D could derive from TRBD1 or TRBD2 (7 bases each). This TCR derives from a man aged 25-40 years in good health. The sample taken for sequencing was blood. This chain's CDR3 is CAIGGISGGGYEQYF. The DNA for the CDR3 is TGTGCCATCGGAGGTATTTCAGGGGGGGGATACGAGCAGTACTTC.